This T cell receptor (beta chain) was identified in a study of T cells in Graves' hyperthyroidism and ophthalmopathy. The germline gives CDR1 DFQATT, CDR2 SNEGSKA (reference sequence). Losses at the gene ends were 2 bases for V and 0 bases for J; bases not matched to a gene: 6. This CDR3 spans 17 amino acids. This clonotype turned up a few times. The investigators amplified TCR beta CDR3 regions from RNA transcripts. Using the HTBI primer set, a first-round RT-PCR was run on the TCR CDR3. TCRdb itself ran the multiplex PCR reads through MiXCR, one entry per CDR3 protein. The repertoire holds about 330,000 distinct CDR3 sequences, roughly an eighth seen once, with about a third in the top ten.

The specimen sequenced was blood. This sequence was found in a woman between 40 and 50 years old with Graves' ophthalmopathy. The chain is built from TRBV20-1 and TRBJ2-2; 10 positions match TRBD2. The CDR3: CSARLASGGANTGELFF. DNA of the CDR3: TGCAGTGCTAGATTGGCTAGCGGGGGCGCGAACACCGGGGAGCTGTTTTTT.